This is a list of T cell receptor beta chains from one sample in a study of identical twins. TCRdb called the 5' RACE reads again in MiXCR, with one record for every CDR3 protein. The sample has around 1.7 million distinct CDR3 sequences, about 30% seen once. Sequenced input: cord blood. The receptors shown here come from a newborn girl in good health. The CDR3 runs from the conserved cysteine through the conserved F or W. A D gene is named only where the DNA matches it firmly. Clone size appears in some rows only: once, few, many, or a class for an expanded clone.

>-|-|TRBJ1-4|TRBV18
TGTGCCAGCTCACCTAACCAAGATGAAAAACTGTTTTTT
CASSPNQDEKLFF
>TRBD1|-|TRBJ1-5|TRBV20-1
TGCAGTGCTAGAGATCAGGGGGCGCATCAGCCCCAGCATTTT
CSARDQGAHQPQHF
>TRBD2|few|TRBJ2-7|TRBV4-2
TGTGCCAGCAGCCAAGCGGGGGGATACGCTTCCTACGAGCAGTACTTC
CASSQAGGYASYEQYF
>-|-|TRBJ2-7|TRBV27
TGTGCCAGCAGCCCAAGACCATTCCGCTCCTGCGAGCAGTACTTC
CASSPRPFRSCEQYF
>TRBD1|-|TRBJ1-6|TRBV28
TGTGCCAGCAGTCAGGCCAGGGGGCGGAATTCACCCCTCCACTTT
CASSQARGRNSPLHF
>TRBD2|few|TRBJ2-1|TRBV20-1
TGCAGTGCTAGAGATCGGGGGGTGTCCTACAATGAGCAGTTCTTC
CSARDRGVSYNEQFF
>TRBD1|-|TRBJ1-5|TRBV20-1
TGCAGTGCTAGAGCTCGGGTAGGGGACAGGGGCAATCAGCCCCAGCATTTT
CSARARVGDRGNQPQHF
>TRBD2|many|TRBJ2-4|TRBV12-3/TRBV12-4
TGTGCCAGCAGTTCCGGACTAGCGGGGGGGAACAAAAACATTCAGTACTTC
CASSSGLAGGNKNIQYF
>-|-|TRBJ2-2|TRBV6-6
TGTGCCAGCAGTTTCCGTCCCCCAGAAACCGGGGAGCTGTTTTTT
CASSFRPPETGELFF
>-|once|TRBJ1-4|TRBV5-1
TGCGCCAGCAAGGGTCTCGGGGTATTCACTAATGAAAAACTGTTTTTT
CASKGLGVFTNEKLFF
>TRBD1|once|TRBJ2-7|TRBV20-1
TGCAGTGCTACCCCGACAGGGGGTGGCAACGAGCAGTACTTC
CSATPTGGGNEQYF
>-|-|TRBJ2-1|TRBV19
TGTGCCAGTAGTATTTCTAACAGCTACAATGAGCAGTTCTTC
CASSISNSYNEQFF
>-|few|TRBJ2-6|TRBV4-1
TGCGCCAGCAGCCAGATCCTAATGAAGGGACCCTCTGGGGCCAACGTCCTGACTTTC
CASSQILMKGPSGANVLTF
>TRBD2|-|TRBJ2-3|TRBV14
TGTGCCAGCAGCCAACGCGGGGGGGTACACACAGATACGCAGTATTTT
CASSQRGGVHTDTQYF
>-|-|TRBJ1-2|TRBV6-2/TRBV6-3
TGTGCCAGCAGTCACGGCCCGGGAGGCTACACCTTC
CASSHGPGGYTF
>-|many|TRBJ2-7|TRBV20-1
TGCAGTGCTAATCCGACCACCTCCTCCTACGAGCAGTACTTC
CSANPTTSSYEQYF
>TRBD2|few|TRBJ2-3|TRBV5-1
TGCGCCAGCAGACGAGCGGGGGGTGAGATAAGCACAGATACGCAGTATTTT
CASRRAGGEISTDTQYF
>-|-|TRBJ1-2|TRBV9
TGTGCCAGCACCCAAGCCTCCCGGGTCAGCTATGGCTGCACCTTC
CASTQASRVSYGCTF
>-|many|TRBJ2-7|TRBV10-3
TGTGCCATCAGTGAGTCCCGACAAGGAGGGCGATACGAGCAGTACTTC
CAISESRQGGRYEQYF
>-|few|TRBJ1-1|TRBV20-1
TGCAGTGCTAGTCTCGGCGCGAACACTGAAGCTTTCTTT
CSASLGANTEAFF
>TRBD2|-|TRBJ2-3|TRBV10-3
TGTGCCACCAGTGGATCACTAGCGGGCACAGATACGCAGTATTTT
CATSGSLAGTDTQYF
>TRBD2|once|TRBJ2-1|TRBV12-3/TRBV12-4
TGTGCCAGCAACAGAGCGGGAGGGCTAAATGAGCAGTTCTTC
CASNRAGGLNEQFF
>-|-|TRBJ2-1|TRBV20-1
TGCAGTGCTAGAGAAGGGCTACGGATCGAGCAGTTCTTC
CSAREGLRIEQFF
>-|few|TRBJ2-7|TRBV28
TGTGCCAGCAGCAACAGGGCGCCCCAGTACGAGCAGTACTTC
CASSNRAPQYEQYF
>-|few|TRBJ2-7|TRBV3-1
TGTGCCAGCAGCTCCCGAACCTCCCGACTCTACGAGCAGTACTTC
CASSSRTSRLYEQYF
>-|few|TRBJ1-2|TRBV5-6
TGTGCCAGCACCGCCTTCCGGGGGATGGACTATGGCTACACCTTC
CASTAFRGMDYGYTF
>-|few|TRBJ2-3|TRBV11-2
TGTGCCAGCAGCGCCAACCGGGATACGCAGTATTTT
CASSANRDTQYF
>-|-|TRBJ2-5|TRBV5-1
TGCGCCAGCAGCTCAGGACAGCAACCTCAAGTGACCCAGTACTTC
CASSSGQQPQVTQYF
>-|-|TRBJ1-4|TRBV19
TGTGCCAGTAGTATCGCGACAGGCCTTAATGAAAAACTGTTTTTT
CASSIATGLNEKLFF
>-|few|TRBJ2-3|TRBV29-1
TGCAGCGTTGACTTCGGGGCAGATATGCAGTATTTT
CSVDFGADMQYF
>-|once|TRBJ1-4|TRBV7-9
TGTTCCAGCAGCTTAAGGAATGAAAAACTGTTTTTT
CSSSLRNEKLFF
>-|few|TRBJ2-2|TRBV12-3/TRBV12-4
TGTGCCAGCAGTTTAGGGGTAGCGAACACCGGGGAGCTGTTTTTT
CASSLGVANTGELFF
>TRBD1|few|TRBJ1-6|TRBV12-3/TRBV12-4
TGTGCCAGCAGACGAAAGGACAGGGGAATTTCCTATAATTCACCCCTCCACTTT
CASRRKDRGISYNSPLHF